The source of this TCR beta chain is a study of T cells in Graves' hyperthyroidism and ophthalmopathy. Study observations and caveats: Ophthalmopathy was model-predicted a median roughly 6.5 months pre-onset. Most thyroid clonotypes expanded above 0.001 were also detected in blood. A model using 13 V-J features told ophthalmopathy apart from stable hyperthyroidism.

From RNA transcripts, TCR beta CDR3 regions were amplified. HTBI primers drove first-round RT-PCR of the TCR CDR3. TCRdb reanalysed the multiplex PCR reads using MiXCR and keeps one entry per CDR3 protein. This table has roughly 600,000 distinct CDR3 sequences, around 15% appearing once. The CDR3 runs 12 residues. Deletions cut 1 base from V and 5 bases from J, with 5 bases between. Germline loops: CDR1 MDHEN, CDR2 SYDVKM. This clonotype was counted many times. Its cognate antigen is unknown. A NOSPECS grade of at least 4, a Clinical Activity Score of at least 3 and duration under 3 months were recorded in ophthalmopathy patients.

The rearrangement joins TRBV28 to TRBJ1-1; D remains ambiguous. Sequencing used blood. The source is a woman aged 50 to 60 with Graves' ophthalmopathy. The chain's CDR3 is CASSLFRTEAFF. The CDR3 DNA reads TGTGCCAGCAGTTTATTTAGAACTGAAGCTTTCTTT.